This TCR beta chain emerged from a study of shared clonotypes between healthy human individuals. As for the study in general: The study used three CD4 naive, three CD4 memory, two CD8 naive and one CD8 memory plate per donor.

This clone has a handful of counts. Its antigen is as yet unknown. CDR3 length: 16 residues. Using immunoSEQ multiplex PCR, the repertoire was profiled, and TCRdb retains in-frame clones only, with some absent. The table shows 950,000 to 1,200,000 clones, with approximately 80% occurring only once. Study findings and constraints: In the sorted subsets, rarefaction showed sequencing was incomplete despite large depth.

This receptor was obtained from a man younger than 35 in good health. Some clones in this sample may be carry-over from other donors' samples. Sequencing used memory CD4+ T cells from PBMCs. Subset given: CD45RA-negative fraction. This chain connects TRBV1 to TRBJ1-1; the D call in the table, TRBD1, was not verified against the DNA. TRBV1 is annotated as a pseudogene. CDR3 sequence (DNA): TGCACCAGCAGCCATCCGGGACAGGGGATGAACACTGAAGCTTTCTTT. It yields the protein CTSSHPGQGMNTEAFF.